These T cell receptor beta chains were read from a single sample in a study of blood T cell repertoires in COVID-19. Sequenced by immunoSEQ multiplex PCR; TCRdb stores in-frame clones only, minus some. The table includes 190,000 or so clones, just under 85% detected once. Sequencing was carried out using peripheral blood. These receptor sequences come from a man aged 55 to 70 with COVID-19, enrolled during active disease. Both conserved end residues are trimmed from each CDR3. The order of the fields is CDR3 length, V gene, J gene, clone size, D gene, CDR3 protein. The D gene is left open where the match is weak. Rows may omit the clone size; those that give it use once, few, many or a size class.

14,TRBV19,TRBJ1-2,.,TRBD1,ASSQRGPTGNYGYT
13,TRBV19,TRBJ2-7,.,TRBD1,ASSPTGARSYEQY
11,TRBV18,TRBJ2-2,.,.,ASSPRLAGELF
11,TRBV30,TRBJ2-7,.,.,AWSVDQGYEQY
14,TRBV6-1,TRBJ2-5,.,TRBD1,ASSDSPGQGQETQY
13,TRBV11-2,TRBJ1-1,.,.,ASSPQGGLYTEAF
13,TRBV25-1,TRBJ1-4,few,.,ASSRSGVTNEKLF
13,TRBV12-5,TRBJ1-1,.,TRBD1,ASGLGQGEVTEAF
13,TRBV6-5,TRBJ1-2,.,.,ASSYRSVLNYGYT
11,TRBV12-3/TRBV12-4,TRBJ1-2,few,TRBD1,ASSYGTGDGYT
11,TRBV29-1,TRBJ2-3,.,TRBD1,SVRDRGTDTQY
12,TRBV12-5,TRBJ1-1,few,.,ASGLATGYTEAF
12,TRBV27,TRBJ1-5,.,.,ASSLTPTIQPQH
10,TRBV27,TRBJ1-2,.,.,ASSPRGYGYT
13,TRBV4-2,TRBJ2-7,.,TRBD2,ASSQRAGLTYEQY
13,TRBV20-1,TRBJ1-5,.,.,SASRGAYSNQPQH
12,TRBV18,TRBJ2-5,once,.,ASSPPSGWETQY
12,TRBV6-2/TRBV6-3,TRBJ1-1,.,TRBD1,ASSPRGQGMPAF
11,TRBV12-3/TRBV12-4,TRBJ2-7,few,.,ASSLSPTYEQY
13,TRBV5-1,TRBJ1-4,.,.,ASSFGSGGDEKLF
11,TRBV6-5,TRBJ1-1,.,.,AGRFGSNTEAF
11,TRBV27,TRBJ1-6,.,TRBD1,ASRGQYNSPLH
12,TRBV7-2,TRBJ1-2,.,.,ASSLDPGAYGYT
14,TRBV5-4,TRBJ1-4,.,.,ASSVTGKATNEKLF
11,TRBV5-1,TRBJ2-7,.,.,ATKGTGLGEQY
17,TRBV19,TRBJ1-2,few,TRBD1,ASSTPVPGTGALLGGYT
12,TRBV7-9,TRBJ1-4,.,TRBD1,ASSSGQGREKLF
13,TRBV7-9,TRBJ2-2,.,.,ASSLEEGSTGELF
12,TRBV15,TRBJ1-5,few,.,ATSSVGGDQPQH
12,TRBV3-1/TRBV3-2,TRBJ1-2,.,.,ASSPRGDSLGYT
13,TRBV6-1,TRBJ1-1,few,TRBD1,ASSEGTGWITEAF
10,TRBV12-3/TRBV12-4,TRBJ2-7,.,.,ASSGGTAEQY
11,TRBV12-3/TRBV12-4,TRBJ1-5,.,.,ASSSGGNQPQH
11,TRBV7-9,TRBJ1-2,.,.,ASSFRTDYGYT
14,TRBV15,TRBJ1-1,few,TRBD1,ATSRDRDRGKSEAF
11,TRBV4-2,TRBJ2-7,.,TRBD2,ASSQALAGEQY
16,TRBV9,TRBJ1-1,.,TRBD1,ASSPSLLSGTASTEAF
13,TRBV27,TRBJ1-5,.,TRBD1,ASSFRRTGLPAQH
11,TRBV10-1,TRBJ1-6,once,TRBD1,ASSSRGDSPLH
12,TRBV24-1,TRBJ2-3,.,.,ATSGTQGPDTQY
13,TRBV11-2,TRBJ1-1,.,TRBD1,ASSTRQGLNTEAF